The sequence of this T cell receptor beta chain was determined in a study of blood T cell repertoires in COVID-19. At the level of the study: Samples of COVID-19 (acute and convalescent) were obtained from the United States, Italy and Spain. Sources were T cells, B-cell-depleted T cells, or PBMCs; the material itself was cDNA or gDNA.

The authors' processing: Nucleated cell number was recorded as an estimate derived from reference gene primer amplification. Sequencing used immunoSEQ multiplex PCR; TCRdb keeps in-frame clones, though not all of them. For V, J and clone size, that table is used; D and trimming come from the DNA. The data contain some 150,000 clones, roughly nine tenths of them seen just once; the ten biggest clones take up approximately 2.4%. V was shortened by 2 bases and J by 2 bases, with 13 bases between the two germline ends. Germline V gene lookup returns CDR1 KGHSH and CDR2 LQKENI. The CDR3 loop spans 16 amino acids.

The source of this sequence is a woman between 65 and 79 years old with acute or convalescent COVID-19. The sample taken for sequencing was peripheral blood. V and J are TRBV18 and TRBJ1-3, with D possibly matching TRBD1 (5 bases). In nucleotides, the CDR3 is TGTGCCAGCTCACCAAGGGGCAACGCGGCTGGAAACACCATATATTTT. Translation: CASSPRGNAAGNTIYF.